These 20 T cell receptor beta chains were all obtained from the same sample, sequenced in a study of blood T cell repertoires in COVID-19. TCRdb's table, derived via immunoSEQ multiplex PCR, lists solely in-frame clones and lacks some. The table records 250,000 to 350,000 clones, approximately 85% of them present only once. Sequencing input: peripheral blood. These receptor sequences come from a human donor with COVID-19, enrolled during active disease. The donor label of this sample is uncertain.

CDR3 DNA: TGCGCCAGCAGCCAAGATTACAGGGGTGGCACTGAAGCTTTCTTT. As protein: CASSQDYRGGTEAFF. This rearrangement joins TRBV4-3 to TRBJ1-1, with 7 positions matching TRBD1. The CDR3 loop spans 15 amino acids. With V trimmed by 0 bases and J by 4 bases, 5 bases remained unmatched. Germline V CDR1 and CDR2: LGHNA, YSLEER.

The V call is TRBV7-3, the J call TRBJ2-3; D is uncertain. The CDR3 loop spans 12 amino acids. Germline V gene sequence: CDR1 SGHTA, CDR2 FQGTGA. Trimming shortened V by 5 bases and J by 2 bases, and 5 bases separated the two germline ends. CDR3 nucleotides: TGTGCCAGCAGCCCTTCCACAGATACGCAGTATTTT. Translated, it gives CASSPSTDTQYF.

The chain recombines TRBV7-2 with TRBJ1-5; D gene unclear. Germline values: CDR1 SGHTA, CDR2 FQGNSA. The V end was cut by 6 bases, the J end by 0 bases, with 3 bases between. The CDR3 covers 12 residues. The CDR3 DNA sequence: TGTGCCAGCAGTTATAGCAATCAGCCCCAGCATTTT. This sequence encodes CASSYSNQPQHF.

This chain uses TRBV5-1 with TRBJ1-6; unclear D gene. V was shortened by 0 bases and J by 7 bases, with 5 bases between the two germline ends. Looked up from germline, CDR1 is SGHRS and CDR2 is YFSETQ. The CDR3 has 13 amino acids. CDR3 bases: TGCGCCAGCAGCTTGGACAACAATTCACCCCTCCACTTT. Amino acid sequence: CASSLDNNSPLHF.

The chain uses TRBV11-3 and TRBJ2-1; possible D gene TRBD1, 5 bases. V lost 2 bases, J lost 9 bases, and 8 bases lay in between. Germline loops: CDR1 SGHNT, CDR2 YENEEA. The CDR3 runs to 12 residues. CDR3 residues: CASSLSQGEQFF. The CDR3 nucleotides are TGTGCCAGCAGCTTAAGCCAGGGTGAGCAGTTCTTC.

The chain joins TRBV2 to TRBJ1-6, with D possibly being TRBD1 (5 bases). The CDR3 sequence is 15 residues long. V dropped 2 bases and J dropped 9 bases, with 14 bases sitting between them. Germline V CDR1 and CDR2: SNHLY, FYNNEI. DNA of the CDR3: TGTGCCAGCAGTGAACGGGGGATTACGGGTTCACCCCTCCACTTT. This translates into CASSERGITGSPLHF.

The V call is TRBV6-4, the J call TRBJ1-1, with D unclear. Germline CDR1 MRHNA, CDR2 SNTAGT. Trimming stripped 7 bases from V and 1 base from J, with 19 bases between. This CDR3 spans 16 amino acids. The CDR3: CASKLFAQIQNTEAFF. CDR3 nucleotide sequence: TGTGCCAGCAAACTCTTTGCACAGATACAGAACACTGAAGCTTTCTTT.

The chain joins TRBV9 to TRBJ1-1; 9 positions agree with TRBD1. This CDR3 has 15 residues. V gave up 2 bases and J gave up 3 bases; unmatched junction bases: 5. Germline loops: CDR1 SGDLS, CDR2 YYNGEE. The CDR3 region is CASSVEGQGYTEAFF. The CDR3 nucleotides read TGTGCCAGCAGCGTCGAGGGACAGGGCTACACTGAAGCTTTCTTT.

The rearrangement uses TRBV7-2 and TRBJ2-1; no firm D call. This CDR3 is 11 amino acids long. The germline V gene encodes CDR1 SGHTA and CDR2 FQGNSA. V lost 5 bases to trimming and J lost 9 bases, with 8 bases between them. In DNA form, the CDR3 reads TGTGCCAGCAGCCCGTCGGGTGAGCAGTTCTTC. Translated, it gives CASSPSGEQFF.

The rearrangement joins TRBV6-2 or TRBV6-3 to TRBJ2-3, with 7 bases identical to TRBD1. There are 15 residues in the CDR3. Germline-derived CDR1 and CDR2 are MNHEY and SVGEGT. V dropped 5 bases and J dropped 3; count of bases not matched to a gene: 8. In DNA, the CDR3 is TGTGCCAGCAGTCCGGACAGGCAGGGAACAGATACGCAGTATTTT. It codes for CASSPDRQGTDTQYF.

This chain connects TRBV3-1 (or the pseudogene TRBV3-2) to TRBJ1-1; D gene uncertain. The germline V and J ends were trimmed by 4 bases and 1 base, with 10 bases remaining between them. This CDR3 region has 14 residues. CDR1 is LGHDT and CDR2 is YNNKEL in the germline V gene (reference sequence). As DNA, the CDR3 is TGTGCCAGCAGCCTGGGGAGGGCGAACACTGAAGCTTTCTTT. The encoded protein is CASSLGRANTEAFF.

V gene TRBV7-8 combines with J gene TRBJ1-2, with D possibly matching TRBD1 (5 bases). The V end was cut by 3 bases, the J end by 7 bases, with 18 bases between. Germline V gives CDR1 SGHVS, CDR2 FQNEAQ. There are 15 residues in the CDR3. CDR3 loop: CASSFSGGSIGGYTF. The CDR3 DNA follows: TGTGCCAGCAGCTTTTCCGGGGGGTCTATCGGTGGCTACACCTTC.

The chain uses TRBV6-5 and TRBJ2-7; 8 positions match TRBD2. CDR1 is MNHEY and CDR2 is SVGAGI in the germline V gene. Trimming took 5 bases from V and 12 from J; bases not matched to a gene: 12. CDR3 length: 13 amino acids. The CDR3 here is CASSPALGTRWYF. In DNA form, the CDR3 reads TGTGCCAGCAGTCCCGCCCTCGGGACTAGATGGTACTTC.

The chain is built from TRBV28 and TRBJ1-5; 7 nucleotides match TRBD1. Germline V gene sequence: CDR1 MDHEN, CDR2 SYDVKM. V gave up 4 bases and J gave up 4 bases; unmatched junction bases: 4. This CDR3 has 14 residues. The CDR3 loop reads CASSYRGWNQPQHF. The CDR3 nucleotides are TGTGCCAGCAGTTACAGGGGTTGGAATCAGCCCCAGCATTTT.

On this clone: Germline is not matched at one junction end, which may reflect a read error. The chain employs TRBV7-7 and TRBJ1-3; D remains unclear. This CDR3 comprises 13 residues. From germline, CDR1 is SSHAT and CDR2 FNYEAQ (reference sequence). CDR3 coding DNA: TGTGCTAGCAGCATAAACTCTGGAAACACCATATATTTT. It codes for CASSINSGNTIYF.

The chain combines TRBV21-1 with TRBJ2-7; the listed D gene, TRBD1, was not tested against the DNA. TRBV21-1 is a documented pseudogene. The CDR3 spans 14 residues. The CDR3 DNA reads TGTGCCAATAAGCCGGGACAGGATTTCTACGAGCAGTACTTC. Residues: CANKPGQDFYEQYF.

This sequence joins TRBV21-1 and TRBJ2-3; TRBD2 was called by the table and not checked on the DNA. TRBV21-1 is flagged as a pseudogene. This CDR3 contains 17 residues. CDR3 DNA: TGTGCCAGCAGCAACCCGAGGCTAGCGGGGACCACAGATACGCAGTATTTT. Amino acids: CASSNPRLAGTTDTQYF.

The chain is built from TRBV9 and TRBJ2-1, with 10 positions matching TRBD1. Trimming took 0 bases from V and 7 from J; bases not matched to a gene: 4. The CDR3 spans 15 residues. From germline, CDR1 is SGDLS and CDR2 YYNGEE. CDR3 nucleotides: TGTGCCAGCAGCGTAGGAGGGGACAGGGGTAATGAGCAGTTCTTC. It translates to CASSVGGDRGNEQFF.

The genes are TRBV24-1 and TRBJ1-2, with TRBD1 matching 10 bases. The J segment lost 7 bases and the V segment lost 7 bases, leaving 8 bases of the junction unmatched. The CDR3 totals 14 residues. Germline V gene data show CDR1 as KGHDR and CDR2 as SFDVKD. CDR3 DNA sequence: TGTGCCACCAGCCCGAGGACAGGGGGTTTTGGCTACACCTTC. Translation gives CATSPRTGGFGYTF.

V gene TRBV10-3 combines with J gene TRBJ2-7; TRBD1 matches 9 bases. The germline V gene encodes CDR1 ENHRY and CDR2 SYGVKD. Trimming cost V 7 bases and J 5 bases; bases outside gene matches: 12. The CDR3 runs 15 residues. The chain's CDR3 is CAINGVGTGSDEQYF. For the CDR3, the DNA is TGTGCCATCAATGGAGTTGGGACAGGGAGTGACGAGCAGTACTTC.